Here is one T cell receptor beta chain with its context. Its specificity is not known. The data are from a study of OX40 agonist ivuxolimab in advanced cancers. Study-level points and caveats: More expanded clones were seen, on average, in CD8+ T cells than in CD4+.

Libraries were prepared by immunoSEQ multiplex PCR; TCRdb keeps only in-frame clonotypes and omits some of them. This sample has 70,000 to 85,000 clones, with 90% found just once. Germline trimming cut 0 bases from V and 11 bases from J; bases unmatched to any gene: 7. CDR3 size: 14 residues. CDR1 is LNHDA and CDR2 is SQIVND in the germline V gene (reference sequence). The TCR was taken from an adult with an advanced solid tumor such as melanoma, head and neck, liver or kidney cancer. The gene calls are TRBV19 and TRBJ2-1; 7 bases fit TRBD2. The source was CD4+ or CD8+ T cells sorted from blood, collected in a trial of the OX40 agonist ivuxolimab. The CDR3 DNA is TGTGCCAGTAGTATAGACGGGGGAGGGCAGAAGCAGTTCTTC. Its translation is CASSIDGGGQKQFF.